This T cell receptor (beta chain) was recovered during a study of early stage breast cancer tumors. Some clones are missing from TCRdb's copy, which holds only in-frame ones; the method was immunoSEQ multiplex PCR. The sample has about 72,000 clones; approximately 80% are singletons. The CDR3 totals 15 residues. The V segment lost 5 bases and the J segment 5 bases; nucleotides outside the gene matches: 8. The V gene's germline CDR1 is SGHTA and CDR2 FQGNSA. The sequence came from a person between 60 and 70 years old with breast cancer. The chain combines TRBV7-2 with TRBJ1-5; 8 bases are a match to TRBD1. Input material: blood. The CDR3 coding sequence is TGTGCCAGCAGCCTCGGGACAGGTAGACATCAGCCCCAGCATTTT. Protein sequence: CASSLGTGRHQPQHF.